The T cell receptor (beta chain) under discussion was sequenced for a study of T cell responses to AZD1222 COVID-19 vaccine (dated by TCRdb to the early 2020s). Regarding the study in general: TCR sequencing was performed for roughly 250 trial participants, of whom around 200 were given two doses of AZD1222 and around 25 were given two doses of MenACWY control vaccine. Trial participants were enrolled by age into subgroups of 18-55, 56-69 and 70-plus years, and around 140, 26 and 57 TCR-sequenced participants, respectively, were included in these subgroups. General conclusions and limits of the study: Because no samples from the day 14 peak response were available, repertoires could be characterized only after the peak T cell response. Participants were mostly white British and included more females than males, and it was suggested by the authors that clonal diversity may have been underestimated. Nearly half of unique spike-specific TCRs reportedly recognized epitopes outside regions mutated in the B.1.351 and B.1.1.7 variants. Conclusions about previously exposed vaccinees are limited because only six or seven AZD1222 recipients were SARS-CoV-2 seropositive at baseline. CD4 TCRs associated with the vaccine covered the entire spike protein, and the dominant responses were in regions 160-218 and 743-854. After two AZD1222 doses, spike-specific TCR breadth and depth were significantly higher than at day 0 and than in MenACWY recipients. The 56-69-year group was small, and its depth increase did not reach significance, likely because of low power.

The CDR3 regions of human TCRbeta chains were analyzed by immunosequencing. On the authors' methods: TCRs in the repertoires were matched against a reference library of SARS-CoV-2-specific TCRs that had been generated with the MIRA antigen-specificity platform. Breadth meant the fraction of unique TCRs that were SARS-CoV-2-associated, whereas depth meant the fraction of total T cells that were SARS-CoV-2-associated. Each spike-specific TCR was assigned to its reactive spike region and to a CD4 or CD8 class using the MIRA data. Log10-transformed breadth and depth values were compared by one-way ANOVA with Sidak's multiple comparisons tests. Drawn from immuneACCESS, this table holds only the in-frame rearrangements with V and J called that TCRdb kept. Clones are partly lost; checked studies trace under half to an unresolved V gene and leave the rest unexplained. V and J calls and clone size are copied from that table; D and trimming were computed from the DNA. The sample contains over 130,000 clones, approximately 90% of them found a single time. The ten largest clones add up to about a tenth of the sample.

V trim: 1 base; J trim: 1 base; unmatched bases: 1. Taken from the germline V gene, the CDR1 and CDR2 loops are LGHNA and YSLEER. From the cysteine up to the phenylalanine, the CDR3 has a length of 15 residues. The entry retains the CDR3 DNA only, 45 bases that are in frame from base 1. On this clone itself: Its antigen is currently not known. It has no much larger one-base neighbor in the sample; base qualities were not kept.

The time point label here, explained by the study, means: about 28 days (+/-7) after the second vaccine dose. AZD1222 recipients given second doses at about 4 weeks or at about 12 weeks were pooled, since spike-specific TCR depth and breadth were not found to differ between the two schedules. Vaccinee samples came from UK trials COV001 and COV002, including a single-blind randomized controlled phase 2/3 trial of AZD1222 (ChAdOx1 nCoV-19) in healthy adults. For TCRbeta chain sequencing, PBMC samples were collected from trial participants at day 0 and at day 28 after the second dose. Material: peripheral blood, obtained 28 days after the second AZD1222 dose. Here the chain combines TRBV4-3 and TRBJ1-1; 9 bases in the middle match TRBD1. This TCR was sampled from an adult who received the AZD1222 COVID-19 vaccine. The CDR3 in this case is CASSQGTGANTEAFF. The sequence in DNA is TGCGCCAGCAGCCAAGGGACAGGGGCGAACACTGAAGCTTTCTTT.